This TCR beta chain appears in the sequencing data of a study of shared clonotypes between healthy human individuals. Study-wide background: Each donor had three CD4 naive, three CD4 memory, two CD8 naive and one CD8 memory plate.

The CDR3 sequence is 17 residues long. CDR1 is SQVTM and CDR2 is ANQGSEA in the germline V gene. Trimming removed 1 base from V and 2 bases from J, with 19 bases in between. It was CD45RO-negative cells, positively selected for CCR7, that made up naive CD8 cells, with terminally differentiated effector memory CD45RA+ cells excluded. The protocol was immunoSEQ multiplex PCR, while the TCRdb copy is restricted to in-frame clones and leaves out a portion. The data contain roughly 600,000 clones, 98% of them singletons. This receptor was identified in a man aged 25 to 40 in good health. J is TRBJ2-3 and V is TRBV29-1; D remains ambiguous. Sequenced input: naive CD8+ T cells sorted from blood. CDR3 DNA sequence: TGCAGCGTTGAAGTACGACCCATTTCGGGTTACACAGATACGCAGTATTTT. Encoded protein: CSVEVRPISGYTDTQYF.